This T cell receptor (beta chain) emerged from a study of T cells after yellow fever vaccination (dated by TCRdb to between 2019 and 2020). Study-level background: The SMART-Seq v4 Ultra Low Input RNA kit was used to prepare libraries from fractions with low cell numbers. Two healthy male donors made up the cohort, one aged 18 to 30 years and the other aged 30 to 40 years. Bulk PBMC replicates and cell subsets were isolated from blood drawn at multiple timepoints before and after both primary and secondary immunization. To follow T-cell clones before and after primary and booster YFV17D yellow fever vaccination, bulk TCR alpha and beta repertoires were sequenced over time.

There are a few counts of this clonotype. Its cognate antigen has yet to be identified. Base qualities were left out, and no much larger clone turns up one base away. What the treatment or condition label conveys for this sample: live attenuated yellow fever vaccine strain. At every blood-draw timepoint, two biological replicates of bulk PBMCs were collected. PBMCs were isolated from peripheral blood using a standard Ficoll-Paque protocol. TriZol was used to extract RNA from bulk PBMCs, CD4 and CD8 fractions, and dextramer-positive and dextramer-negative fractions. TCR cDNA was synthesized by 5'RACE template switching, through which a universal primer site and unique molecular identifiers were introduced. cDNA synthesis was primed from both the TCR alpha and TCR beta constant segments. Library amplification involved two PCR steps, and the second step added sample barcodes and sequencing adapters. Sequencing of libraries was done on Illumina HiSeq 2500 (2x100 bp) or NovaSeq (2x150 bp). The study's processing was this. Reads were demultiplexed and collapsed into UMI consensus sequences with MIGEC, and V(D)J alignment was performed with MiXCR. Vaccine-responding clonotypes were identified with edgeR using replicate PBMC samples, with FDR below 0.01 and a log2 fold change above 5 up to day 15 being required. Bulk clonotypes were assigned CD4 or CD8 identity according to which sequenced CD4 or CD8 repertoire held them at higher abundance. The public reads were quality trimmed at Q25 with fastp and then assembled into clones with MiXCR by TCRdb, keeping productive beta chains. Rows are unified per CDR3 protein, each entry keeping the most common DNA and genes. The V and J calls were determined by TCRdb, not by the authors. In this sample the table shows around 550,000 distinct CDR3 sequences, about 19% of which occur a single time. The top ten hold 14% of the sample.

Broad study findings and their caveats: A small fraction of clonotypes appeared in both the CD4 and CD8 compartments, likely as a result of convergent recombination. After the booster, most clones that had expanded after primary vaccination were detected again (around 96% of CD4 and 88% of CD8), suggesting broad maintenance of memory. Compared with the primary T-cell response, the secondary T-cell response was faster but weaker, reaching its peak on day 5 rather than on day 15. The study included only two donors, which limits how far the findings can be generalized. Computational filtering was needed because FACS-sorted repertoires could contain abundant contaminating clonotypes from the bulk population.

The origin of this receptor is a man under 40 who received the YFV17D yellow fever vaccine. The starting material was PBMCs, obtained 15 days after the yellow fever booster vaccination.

At the DNA level, the sequence is TGTGCCAGCAGTCAGTCCTCAGATACGCAGTATTTT. It specifies CASSQSSDTQYF. The rearrangement combines TRBV6-2 or TRBV6-3 with TRBJ2-3; the D gene identity is not certain. Via the germline V gene, CDR1 is MNHEY and CDR2 SVGEGT. The V and J ends are trimmed by 5 bases and 4 bases, leaving 7 bases between them. The CDR3 runs 12 residues from the cysteine to the phenylalanine. The entry retains the CDR3 DNA only, 36 bases that are in frame from base 1.